These 26 T cell receptor beta chains were sequenced from one sample in a study of tumor-infiltrating lymphocytes in localized non-small cell lung cancer. Assay used: immunoSEQ multiplex PCR; TCRdb lists only in-frame clones, some missing. The sample consists of 20,000 to 25,000 clones, roughly two thirds of them appearing once. The sequenced sample was lung tumor tissue. These receptors were obtained from a human donor with non-small cell lung cancer.

This clone was seen a few times. The chain is built from TRBV18 and TRBJ2-5; D ambiguous. Germline V gene lookup returns CDR1 KGHSH and CDR2 LQKENI. The CDR3 runs to 13 residues. The V gene lost 2 bases and the J gene lost 1 base, with 5 bases spanning the gap. CDR3 amino acids: CASSPFFQETQYF. The DNA of the CDR3 is TGTGCCAGCTCACCATTCTTCCAAGAGACCCAGTACTTC.

The V gene is TRBV7-6, the J gene TRBJ2-3; 7 positions match TRBD1. With V trimmed by 5 bases and J by 9 bases, 8 bases remained unmatched. From germline, CDR1 is SGHVS and CDR2 FNYEAQ. CDR3 length: 13 amino acids. The CDR3: CASSQDRTGTQYF. The CDR3 nucleotides read TGTGCCAGCAGCCAGGACAGGACCGGAACGCAGTATTTT.

The chain links TRBV6-5 to TRBJ2-1; possible D gene TRBD2, 5 bases. The ends were cut back, 8 bases at V and 6 bases at J, with 11 bases in the middle. Germline CDR1 reads MNHEY; CDR2 reads SVGAGI. CDR3 length: 12 amino acids. In DNA form, the CDR3 reads TGTGCCAGCGGCCTAGGGAGCAATGAGCAGTTCTTC. Encoded protein: CASGLGSNEQFF.

This clone was counted between two and nine times. The CDR3 loop is CASSLTLGGNTEAFF. In DNA form, the CDR3 reads TGTGCCAGCAGTTTGACGTTGGGGGGGAACACTGAAGCTTTCTTT. The chain has TRBV27 and TRBJ1-1; a weak D match, TRBD1 (5 bases). Trimming cost V 3 bases and J 1 base, with 12 bases left between them. Germline V CDR1 and CDR2: MNHEY, SMNVEV (reference sequence). The CDR3 totals 15 residues.

The rearrangement links TRBV29-1 to TRBJ2-3; maybe TRBD2 (5 bases). V gave up 4 bases and J gave up 5 bases, with 13 bases separating them. Germline lookup yields CDR1 SQVTM and CDR2 ANQGSEA. This CDR3 is built from 13 residues. The CDR3 sequence: CSVAGPGGDTQYF. The DNA of the CDR3 is TGCAGCGTTGCAGGCCCCGGAGGAGATACGCAGTATTTT.

This sequence joins TRBV7-9 and TRBJ2-1; 16 positions match TRBD2. The CDR3 contains 17 residues. J gave up 7 bases and V 4 bases, and 7 bases lay outside the gene matches. Germline V gene sequence: CDR1 SEHNR, CDR2 FQNEAQ (reference sequence). CDR3 region: CASSYRQGLAGGNEQFF. CDR3 nucleotides: TGTGCCAGCAGCTACCGACAGGGACTAGCGGGAGGGAATGAGCAGTTCTTC.

The V and J genes are TRBV7-2 and TRBJ2-2, with a tentative D call TRBD2 (6 bases). The CDR3 covers 16 residues. V gave up 4 bases and J gave up 1 base, with 13 bases separating them. Germline assignment: CDR1 SGHTA and CDR2 FQGNSA. The chain's CDR3 is CASSSLAARNTGELFF. In DNA form, the CDR3 reads TGTGCCAGCAGCTCATTAGCGGCGAGGAACACCGGGGAGCTGTTTTTT.

CDR3 DNA sequence: TGTGCCAGCTCACCTGACAGGAATAACTATGGCTACACCTTC. Its translation is CASSPDRNNYGYTF. V and J are TRBV18 and TRBJ1-2; weak D call: TRBD1 (6 bases). The CDR3 length is 14 residues. The germline V gene has CDR1 KGHSH and CDR2 LQKENI. Trimming stripped 3 bases from V and 1 base from J, with 9 bases between.

The V and J genes are TRBV10-1 and TRBJ1-1; 10 bases map to TRBD1. Germline V gene lookup returns CDR1 WNHNN and CDR2 SYGVQD (reference sequence). The V and J ends lost 6 bases and 4 bases, in that order; junction bases with no gene match: 23. This CDR3 comprises 20 residues. The CDR3 nucleotides read TGCGCCAGCAGGTTCCGGGACAGGGGACTCCCGGGAGGTAGCGGCACTGAAGCTTTCTTT. It specifies CASRFRDRGLPGGSGTEAFF.

This chain links TRBV28 with TRBJ2-5; D is perhaps TRBD1 (6 bases). The CDR3 runs 13 residues. Germline V lookup: CDR1 MDHEN, CDR2 SYDVKM. V lost 3 bases to trimming and J lost 5 bases, with 10 bases between them. CDR3 residues: CASSFNRAETQYF. CDR3 nucleotides: TGTGCCAGCAGTTTCAACAGGGCGGAGACCCAGTACTTC.

J is TRBJ1-3 and V is TRBV30; a weak D match, TRBD1 (5 bases). V was clipped by 3 bases and J by 4 bases, with 13 bases between them. This CDR3 is 14 amino acids long. The germline gives CDR1 GTSNPN, CDR2 SVGIG (reference sequence). The CDR3 DNA sequence: TGTGCCTGGAGGGCGGGGGATCCAGGAAACACCATATATTTT. Residues: CAWRAGDPGNTIYF.

This clone was seen once. This chain uses TRBV20-1 with TRBJ1-1; D is uncertain. V was pared by 5 bases and J by 4 bases, with 8 bases between. This CDR3 spans 11 amino acids. Germline-derived CDR1 and CDR2 are DFQATT and SNEGSKA (reference sequence). CDR3 nucleotides: TGCAGTGCTCCCAGCAGCACTGAAGCTTTCTTT. Translating gives CSAPSSTEAFF.

J is TRBJ1-2 and V is TRBV4-1, with 7 bases identical to TRBD1. Germline V gene lookup returns CDR1 MGHRA and CDR2 YSYEKL. The CDR3 contains 15 residues. Losses at the gene ends were 2 bases for V and 4 bases for J; bases not matched to a gene: 7. CDR3 in amino acids: CASSQPDRLVYGYTF. As DNA, the CDR3 is TGCGCCAGCAGCCAACCGGACAGGCTAGTCTATGGCTACACCTTC.

CDR3 coding DNA: TGCGCCAGCAGCGCATCAGGGGGCCACAATCAGCCCCAGCATTTT. Its translation: CASSASGGHNQPQHF. V usage is TRBV5-1 and J usage is TRBJ1-5; 8 nucleotides match TRBD1. The germline gives CDR1 SGHRS, CDR2 YFSETQ. The J segment lost 3 bases and the V segment lost 4 bases, leaving 6 bases of the junction unmatched. There are 15 residues in the CDR3.

V gene TRBV5-1 combines with J gene TRBJ2-4; 7 bases are a match to TRBD1. This CDR3 is built from 14 residues. CDR1 SGHRS and CDR2 YFSETQ come from the germline V gene. The V gene end was trimmed by 0 bases and the J gene end by 6 bases; junction bases not matched to a gene: 3. Written as DNA, the CDR3 is TGCGCCAGCAGCTTGGCGACAGGGCTAAACATTCAGTACTTC. It translates to CASSLATGLNIQYF.

The rearrangement uses TRBV9 and TRBJ2-2; no clear D. V was shortened by 0 bases and J by 4 bases, with 10 bases between the two germline ends. The germline gives CDR1 SGDLS, CDR2 YYNGEE. The length of the CDR3 is 15 residues. Here the CDR3 reads CASSVGSVGTGELFF. CDR3 DNA sequence: TGTGCCAGCAGCGTAGGATCGGTCGGCACCGGGGAGCTGTTTTTT.

The chain employs TRBV5-6 and TRBJ2-7; D is uncertain. The CDR3 covers 14 residues. Germline-derived CDR1 and CDR2 are SGHDT and YYEEEE. The V end lost 3 bases, the J end lost 6 bases, and 16 bases lay between the germline ends. The CDR3 DNA follows: TGTGCCAGCAGCTCCCCCAGATGGAACTCCGAGCAGTACTTC. As protein: CASSSPRWNSEQYF.

This clone was recorded a few times. The chain employs TRBV9 and TRBJ1-5; tentative D call: TRBD1 (6 bases). Trimming left V 4 bases short and J 5 bases short, with 13 bases between. Germline V gives CDR1 SGDLS, CDR2 YYNGEE. The CDR3 extends over 14 amino acids. This chain's CDR3 is CASSPGEGDQPQHF. The CDR3 coding sequence is TGTGCCAGCAGCCCTGGGGAGGGGGATCAGCCCCAGCATTTT.

The chain has TRBV7-2 and TRBJ2-5; TRBD1 matches at 9 bases. CDR3 size: 14 residues. Per the germline V gene, CDR1 is SGHTA and CDR2 is FQGNSA. The J segment lost 4 bases and the V segment lost 6 bases, leaving 6 bases of the junction unmatched. CDR3 amino acids: CASSLNRGRETQYF. In nucleotides, the CDR3 is TGTGCCAGCAGTTTGAACAGGGGGCGAGAGACCCAGTACTTC.

This clone turned up a few times. CDR3: CASSYDREKLFF. The CDR3 DNA is TGTGCCAGCAGTTACGATAGGGAAAAACTGTTTTTT. The rearrangement uses TRBV6-5 and TRBJ1-4; D gene uncertain. The germline CDR1 and CDR2 sequences are MNHEY and SVGAGI. This CDR3 is 12 amino acids long. V was trimmed by 2 bases and J by 8 bases, leaving 6 bases between them.

This clone is medium-sized (0.01 to 0.1%). This chain uses TRBV5-4 with TRBJ2-2; no clear D gene. Trimming took 0 bases from V and 6 from J, leaving 6 bases between them. Germline values: CDR1 SGHNT, CDR2 YYREEE (reference sequence). CDR3 size: 13 residues. The CDR3 spells CASSLGASGELFF. The CDR3 nucleotides are TGTGCCAGCAGCTTGGGAGCGTCCGGGGAGCTGTTTTTT.

The chain has TRBV10-3 and TRBJ1-4, with 11 bases aligning to TRBD1. Per germline, CDR1 ENHRY and CDR2 SYGVKD. V lost 0 bases to trimming and J lost 8 bases; unmatched junction nucleotides: 2. This CDR3 region has 15 residues. The CDR3 here is CAISESGTGGEKLFF. The CDR3, as DNA: TGTGCCATCAGTGAGTCGGGGACAGGGGGAGAAAAACTGTTTTTT.

The chain has TRBV4-1 and TRBJ2-7; D assignment may be TRBD1 or TRBD2 (5 bases each). The CDR3 runs to 14 residues. The ends were cut back, 4 bases at V and 4 bases at J, with 14 bases in the middle. CDR1 and CDR2 from the germline V gene are MGHRA and YSYEKL. The CDR3 region has the DNA TGCGCCAGCAGCCCCGGGACCGTGGGGTACGAGCAGTACTTC. Amino acids: CASSPGTVGYEQYF.

This clone was recorded a few times. The chain couples TRBV9 to TRBJ1-1; unclear D gene. This CDR3 is 14 amino acids long. Trimming removed 0 bases from V and 6 bases from J, with 12 bases in between. Germline V CDR1 and CDR2: SGDLS, YYNGEE. CDR3 bases: TGTGCCAGCAGCGTAGTCAACCAGGAGCCTGAAGCTTTCTTT. It is translated as CASSVVNQEPEAFF.

The chain couples TRBV5-6 to TRBJ1-1; D is perhaps TRBD1 (6 bases). CDR3 length: 17 amino acids. The germline V gene encodes CDR1 SGHDT and CDR2 YYEEEE. The V end was cut by 0 bases, the J end by 8 bases, with 23 bases between. The CDR3 DNA is TGTGCCAGCAGCTTGGGTCCAAACAGGGAAGGCTTTATAGAAGCTTTCTTT. Its translation is CASSLGPNREGFIEAFF.

This clone was seen more than once but under ten times. The V and J genes are TRBV5-1 and TRBJ2-3; D is possibly TRBD2 (5 bases). This CDR3 is 14 amino acids long. Germline CDR1 is SGHRS and CDR2 is YFSETQ. V lost 5 bases to trimming and J lost 4 bases, with 14 bases between them. The DNA of the CDR3 is TGCGCCAGCAGGAAGAGCGACGGGGCAGATACGCAGTATTTT. This gives the protein CASRKSDGADTQYF.